Shown below are 31 T cell receptor beta chains from a single sample sequenced in a study of shared clonotypes between healthy human individuals. Clones were sequenced by immunoSEQ multiplex PCR, and TCRdb holds only the in-frame ones, with some missing. The sample has approximately 470,000 clones; approximately 84% are singletons. The specimen sequenced was PBMCs. All receptors derive from a woman in her 40s in good health. Some clones in this sample may be carry-over from other donors' samples.

This chain connects TRBV6-5 to TRBJ2-7; 9 bases match TRBD1. Germline values: CDR1 MNHEY, CDR2 SVGAGI. V lost 4 bases to trimming and J lost 3 bases; unmatched junction nucleotides: 7. The CDR3 length is 15 residues. The CDR3 region has the DNA TGTGCCAGCAGTTTATCCGGGACAGGGATCTACGAGCAGTACTTC. Amino acid sequence: CASSLSGTGIYEQYF.

With respect to this clone: A far larger clone is one base from this, pointing to a likely read error. The same CDR3 can be traced to other DNA sequences in this sample. The chain uses TRBV5-1 and TRBJ2-6; D gene uncertain. There are 14 residues in the CDR3. From germline, CDR1 is SGHRS and CDR2 YFSETQ. CDR3 in amino acids: CASSSSSGANVLTF. The CDR3 region has the DNA TGCGCCAGTAGCTCGAGCTCTGGGGCCAACGTCCTGACTTTC. The full variable domain, rest sourced from reference TRBV5-1 and TRBJ2-6, is KAGVTQTPRYLIKTRGQQVTLSCSPISGHRSVSWYQQTPGQGLQFLFEYFSETQRNKGNFPGRFSGRQFSNSRSEMNVSTLELGDSALYLCASSSSSGANVLTFGAGSRLTVL.

V gene TRBV28 combines with J gene TRBJ2-3; 9 bases fit TRBD2. The CDR3 loop spans 16 amino acids. With 1 base clipped from V and 2 bases from J, the junction kept 4 bases outside the gene matches. CDR1 and CDR2 (germline): MDHEN, SYDVKM. For the CDR3, the DNA is TGTGCCAGCAGTTTATCGGCTAGCGGGGCCACAGATACGCAGTATTTT. It encodes CASSLSASGATDTQYF.

The rearrangement links TRBV10-2 to TRBJ1-1; D remains ambiguous. CDR1 is WSHSY, CDR2 SAAADI, per germline. The V gene lost 4 bases and the J gene lost 7 bases, with 10 bases spanning the gap. The CDR3 extends over 12 amino acids. This chain's CDR3 is CASSVGLGEAFF. The CDR3 DNA reads TGCGCCAGCAGTGTGGGCTTAGGTGAAGCTTTCTTT.

As concerns this clone: A far more abundant clone sits one base away, making this likely a read error. This chain joins TRBV4-1 and TRBJ1-5; possible D gene TRBD1, 6 bases. The CDR3 runs to 16 residues. The germline gives CDR1 MGHRA, CDR2 YSYEKL. The germline V and J ends were trimmed by 1 base and 0 bases, with 10 bases remaining between them. DNA of the CDR3: TGCGCCAGCAGCCAAGGGACAGCTTATAGCAATCAGCCCCAGCATTTT. Amino acid sequence: CASSQGTAYSNQPQHF.

V usage is TRBV10-3 and J usage is TRBJ2-7; D is ambiguous. The CDR3 sequence is 14 residues long. Germline V CDR1 and CDR2: ENHRY, SYGVKD. Between the trimmed V and J ends, which lost 10 bases and 1 base, there was a span of 17 bases. CDR3 sequence: CATAPSPVSYEQYF. The CDR3, as DNA: TGTGCCACCGCTCCCTCGCCGGTTTCCTACGAGCAGTACTTC.

The table lists this clone with a few counts. Other DNA sequences in the sample encode the same CDR3. The CDR3 nucleotides are TGTGCCAGCAGTCTCCTTGGAGGCAATCAGCCCCAGCATTTT. Encoded protein: CASSLLGGNQPQHF. The genes are TRBV27 and TRBJ1-5; D remains unclear. V was shortened by 5 bases and J by 2 bases, with 10 bases between the two germline ends. CDR1 and CDR2 from the germline V gene are MNHEY and SMNVEV (reference sequence). The CDR3 consists of 14 residues.

The chain uses TRBV6-1 and TRBJ2-3; D call uncertain. V lost 3 bases to trimming and J lost 2 bases, with 3 bases between them. From germline, CDR1 is MNHNS and CDR2 SASEGT. This CDR3 has 12 amino acids. CDR3 amino acids: CASSDNTDTQYF. As DNA, the CDR3 is TGTGCCAGCAGTGACAACACAGATACGCAGTATTTT.

In this sample, this clone turned up once. The CDR3 DNA follows: TGTGCCAGCTCACCAAGGAAGACGGGAAACACCGGGGAGCTGTTTTTT. This encodes CASSPRKTGNTGELFF. The chain couples TRBV18 to TRBJ2-2, with D possibly being TRBD2 (5 bases). Germline-derived CDR1 and CDR2 are KGHSH and LQKENI. The length of the CDR3 is 16 residues. V shed 2 bases and J shed 2 bases, with 12 bases lying between them. The full variable domain, with the rest looked up from reference TRBV18 and TRBJ2-2, is NAGVMQNPRHLVRRRGQEARLRCSPMKGHSHVYWYRQLPEEGLKFMVYLQKENIIDESGMPKERFSAEFPKEGPSILRIQQVVRGDSAAYFCASSPRKTGNTGELFFGEGSRLTVL.

V is TRBV6-1 and J is TRBJ1-5; 9 nucleotides agree with TRBD1. The germline gives CDR1 MNHNS, CDR2 SASEGT. Trimming at V came to 3 bases and at J to 0 bases, leaving 3 bases not matched to a gene. The CDR3 has 16 amino acids. CDR3 amino acids: CASSDGQGYSNQPQHF. The CDR3 DNA reads TGTGCCAGCAGTGACGGACAGGGGTATAGCAATCAGCCCCAGCATTTT.

The chain recombines TRBV7-2 with TRBJ2-6, with D hard to call. Trimming removed 5 bases at V and 0 bases at J, with 17 bases between. Germline CDR1 is SGHTA and CDR2 is FQGNSA. The CDR3 runs to 18 residues. The chain's CDR3 is CASSPSGMRRSGANVLTF. The CDR3 DNA is TGTGCCAGCAGCCCCTCTGGGATGAGGCGCTCTGGGGCCAACGTCCTGACTTTC.

The genes are TRBV28 and TRBJ1-5; tentatively, D is TRBD1 (5 bases). The V gene lost 6 bases and the J gene lost 5 bases, with 11 bases spanning the gap. Germline lookup yields CDR1 MDHEN and CDR2 SYDVKM. The length of the CDR3 is 13 residues. CDR3 in amino acids: CASRQGLYQPQHF. The CDR3 DNA sequence: TGTGCCAGCAGGCAGGGTCTGTATCAGCCCCAGCATTTT.

Of note for this clone: Given a far larger clone just one base away, this is likely a sequencing read error. The same CDR3 is also encoded by other DNA sequences in this sample. The chain is built from TRBV5-1 and TRBJ2-7; 8 bases align to TRBD2. Germline values: CDR1 SGHRS, CDR2 YFSETQ. The CDR3 runs to 15 residues. Trimming took 4 bases from V and 1 from J; bases not matched to a gene: 7. DNA for the CDR3: TGCGCCAGCAGCCCCTACAGCGGGAGTTCCTACGAGCAGTACTTC. Amino acids: CASSPYSGSSYEQYF.

The chain carries TRBV29-1 and TRBJ1-2; possible D gene TRBD1, 5 bases. V lost 3 bases and J 0 bases, leaving 11 bases between the germline ends. Germline CDR1 reads SQVTM; CDR2 reads ANQGSEA. The CDR3 runs 14 residues. For the CDR3, the DNA is TGCAGCGTTGACCTATCGGGGGCTAACTATGGCTACACCTTC. Residues: CSVDLSGANYGYTF.

As regards this clone: A read error may produce the germline difference seen at one junction end. The rearrangement uses TRBV5-4 and TRBJ2-2; TRBD2 aligns across 7 bases. The V gene's germline CDR1 is SGHNT and CDR2 YYREEE (reference sequence). The CDR3 sequence is 16 residues long. In DNA, the CDR3 is TGCGCCAGCAGCCAAGATACGCTGGGAGGGCCCGGGGAGCTGTTTTTT. As protein: CASSQDTLGGPGELFF.

This clone was observed once. The sample holds other DNA sequences that translate to the same CDR3. The V gene is TRBV5-6, the J gene TRBJ1-3; unclear D gene. The CDR3 sequence is 12 residues long. V lost 0 bases and J 4 bases, leaving 2 bases between the germline ends. Germline-derived CDR1 and CDR2 are SGHDT and YYEEEE. The CDR3 nucleotides are TGTGCCAGCAGCTTGGGCGGAAACACCATATATTTT. It yields the protein CASSLGGNTIYF.

This clone was observed once. V and J are TRBV6-6 and TRBJ1-5; weak D call: TRBD1 (6 bases). Germline V lookup: CDR1 MNHNY, CDR2 SVGAGI (reference sequence). The germline V and J ends were trimmed by 7 bases and 9 bases, with 13 bases remaining between them. CDR3 length equals 12 residues. CDR3 sequence (DNA): TGTGCCAGCACAACAGGGTCTTGGCCCCAGCATTTT. Amino acids: CASTTGSWPQHF.

The table lists this clone with a few counts. This chain joins TRBV11-2 and TRBJ2-1; 11 bases are shared with TRBD2. Trimming took 6 bases from V and 7 from J; bases not matched to a gene: 5. Germline CDR1 is SGHAT and CDR2 is FQNNGV. CDR3 length: 14 residues. The CDR3 loop is CASRLAGEHNEQFF. The CDR3 coding sequence is TGTGCCAGCAGACTAGCGGGAGAGCATAATGAGCAGTTCTTC. The full variable domain, its missing parts supplied by reference TRBV11-2 and TRBJ2-1, is EAGVAQSPRYKIIEKRQSVAFWCNPISGHATLYWYQQILGQGPKLLIQFQNNGVVDDSQLPKDRFSAERLKGVDSTLKIQPAKLEDSAVYLCASRLAGEHNEQFFGPGTRLTVL.

The chain carries TRBV27 and TRBJ2-2; D remains ambiguous. In germline, CDR1 is MNHEY, CDR2 SMNVEV (reference sequence). Trimming pared 5 bases from V and 5 bases from J, leaving 9 bases between. The CDR3 length is 13 residues. The chain's CDR3 is CASSPRWTGELFF. Written as DNA, the CDR3 is TGTGCCAGCAGTCCCAGATGGACCGGGGAGCTGTTTTTT.

To note about this clone: It is likely a read error: a sequence one base away is far more abundant. In the same sample, other DNA sequences code for this CDR3. This chain connects TRBV11-2 to TRBJ1-3; D is undetermined. The CDR3 extends over 15 amino acids. In germline, CDR1 is SGHAT, CDR2 FQNNGV. V was trimmed by 1 base and J by 4 bases, leaving 11 bases between them. The CDR3, as DNA: TGTGCCAGCAGCTTAGCCGGGGATCTAGGAAACACCATATATTTT. This gives the protein CASSLAGDLGNTIYF. The entire variable domain, with the rest obtained from reference TRBV11-2 and TRBJ1-3, is as follows: EAGVAQSPRYKIIEKRQSVAFWCNPISGHATLYWYQQILGQGPKLLIQFQNNGVVDDSQLPKDRFSAERLKGVDSTLKIQPAKLEDSAVYLCASSLAGDLGNTIYFGEGSWLTVV.

Turning to this clone: A read error is the likely source, as a far larger clone sits one nucleotide away. The rearrangement uses TRBV11-2 and TRBJ2-1; weak D call: TRBD2 (6 bases). The germline V gene encodes CDR1 SGHAT and CDR2 FQNNGV. CDR3 size: 14 residues. CDR3 sequence: CASSLYAGRGEQLF. The CDR3, as DNA: TGTGCCAGCAGCTTATATGCGGGGCGCGGGGAGCAGCTCTTC.

As regards this clone: It differs at one base from a far larger clone, so likely a read error. The chain uses TRBV7-7 and TRBJ2-7; TRBD2 matches at 8 bases. This CDR3 contains 15 residues. The V gene's germline CDR1 is SSHAT and CDR2 FNYEAQ (reference sequence). The DNA for the CDR3 is TGTGCTAGCAGCCTAGCTGCGGGAGGCTACTACGAGCAGCACTTC. This sequence encodes CASSLAAGGYYEQHF.

The CDR3 loop is CASSFLAGVDNEQFF. In DNA form, the CDR3 reads TGTGCCAGCAGCTTCCTAGCGGGAGTGGACAATGAGCAGTTCTTC. The chain couples TRBV7-8 to TRBJ2-1, with 10 bases matching TRBD2. V lost 3 bases and J lost 5; bases outside the gene matches: 4. The V gene's germline CDR1 is SGHVS and CDR2 FQNEAQ. CDR3 length equals 15 residues.

On this clone itself: A far larger clone is only one base removed, so a read error is likely. In this CDR3 the conserved last residue, phenylalanine or tryptophan, is missing, so a read error is likely. The CDR3 region has the DNA TGTGCCTGGAGGGGGGGACAGGGATTAAGGTACGAGCAGTACATC. Residues: CAWRGGQGLRYEQYI. The chain joins TRBV30 to TRBJ2-7; 9 nucleotides align to TRBD1. V shed 3 bases and J 4 bases; nucleotides not matched to a gene: 10. Germline lookup yields CDR1 GTSNPN and CDR2 SVGIG (reference sequence). The CDR3 sequence is 15 residues long.

A word on this clone: A far bigger clonotype differs at one base, so this is likely a read error. This sequence joins TRBV6-6 and TRBJ1-4; D possibly corresponds to TRBD1 (5 bases). The germline V gene encodes CDR1 MNHNY and CDR2 SVGAGI (reference sequence). The CDR3 is made up of 14 amino acids. Trimming pared 5 bases from V and 8 bases from J, leaving 15 bases between. The CDR3 coding sequence is TGTGCCAGCAGTGAGCGGGGGGGAGGCGAAAAACTGTTTTTT. This translates into CASSERGGGEKLFF.

A word on this clone: Other DNA variants within this sample encode the same CDR3. V is TRBV5-1 and J is TRBJ2-3; the match to TRBD1 covers 8 bases. The germline gives CDR1 SGHRS, CDR2 YFSETQ. The trim removed 0 bases at V and 2 bases at J, leaving 2 bases unmatched. The length of the CDR3 is 15 residues. This CDR3 is CASSLGQGLTDTQYF. The CDR3 DNA sequence: TGCGCCAGCAGCTTGGGACAGGGGCTCACAGATACGCAGTATTTT.

This clone was picked up a small number of times. A much more abundant neighbour one base away suggests this may be a read error. The chain couples TRBV7-8 to TRBJ2-3, with D unresolved. Germline loops: CDR1 SGHVS, CDR2 FQNEAQ. This CDR3 comprises 11 residues. V was cut by 5 bases and J by 2 bases, with 2 bases left in between. Here the CDR3 DNA reads TGTGCCAGCAGCATCACAGATACGCAGTATTTT. Translation: CASSITDTQYF.

A word on this clone: It is likely a read error: a sequence one base away is far more abundant. This same CDR3 is encoded by further DNA sequences in the sample. The rearrangement links TRBV7-9 to TRBJ2-5, with TRBD1 matching over 9 bases. The length of the CDR3 is 16 residues. Germline V gives CDR1 SEHNR, CDR2 FQNEAQ (reference sequence). CDR3 nucleotides: TGTGCTAGCAGCCTCCGGGACAGGGCTTACCAAGAGACCCAGTACTTC. Encoded protein: CASSLRDRAYQETQYF. Together with reference TRBV7-9 and TRBJ2-5, the CDR3 gives the full variable domain: DTGVSQNPRHKITKRGQNVTFRCDPISEHNRLYWYRQTLGQGPEFLTYFQNEAQLEKSRLLSDRFSAERPKGSFSTLEIQRTEQGDSAMYLCASSLRDRAYQETQYFGPGTRLLVL.

The rearrangement uses TRBV7-2 and TRBJ1-2; D unclear. Trimming removed 5 bases from V and 2 bases from J, with 3 bases in between. CDR3 length: 11 residues. CDR1 and CDR2 from the germline V gene are SGHTA and FQGNSA. The CDR3 DNA sequence: TGTGCCAGCAGCCAGAACTATGGCTACACCTTC. It is translated as CASSQNYGYTF.

This clone has a single count. The rearrangement links TRBV5-1 to TRBJ2-5, with 7 bases matching TRBD2. Germline CDR1 reads SGHRS; CDR2 reads YFSETQ. The CDR3 consists of 18 residues. V lost 0 bases to trimming and J lost 2 bases; unmatched junction nucleotides: 13. This chain's CDR3 is CASSLAETSFYGQETQYF. DNA for the CDR3: TGCGCCAGCAGCTTGGCCGAGACTAGCTTCTATGGGCAAGAGACCCAGTACTTC. Based on the CDR3 plus reference TRBV5-1 and TRBJ2-5, the full variable domain is KAGVTQTPRYLIKTRGQQVTLSCSPISGHRSVSWYQQTPGQGLQFLFEYFSETQRNKGNFPGRFSGRQFSNSRSEMNVSTLELGDSALYLCASSLAETSFYGQETQYFGPGTRLLVL.

Concerning this clone itself: The same CDR3 can be traced to other DNA sequences in this sample. The rearrangement links TRBV7-8 to TRBJ2-1; unclear D gene. Germline CDR1 reads SGHVS; CDR2 reads FQNEAQ. The CDR3 sequence is 15 residues long. V lost 1 base, J lost 0 bases, and 7 bases lay in between. The CDR3: CASSLEGGSYNEQFF. Written as DNA, the CDR3 is TGTGCCAGCAGCTTAGAAGGCGGCTCCTACAATGAGCAGTTCTTC.